This T cell receptor beta chain was documented in a study of post-analysis software for immune sequencing data. Findings of the study overall: In patients, about 5 TRBV segments were more frequent than in controls, with TRBV5-6, TRBV5-1 and TRBV20-1 among them. Those with multiple sclerosis, the patient group, showed significantly lower normalized Chao1 diversity than controls.

Carried by the TCR beta cDNA libraries were unique molecular identifiers. From approximately 1 to 10 million T cells, hundreds of thousands of cDNA molecules were obtained. In TCRdb, the PCR reads were re-called with MiXCR into one record per CDR3 protein. The table includes hundreds of thousands of distinct CDR3 sequences, roughly three fifths detected once. With regard to this clonotype: Its target is not known.

The CDR3 sequence is 13 residues long. CDR1 and CDR2 (germline): MNHNY, SVGAGI (reference sequence). V dropped 0 bases and J dropped 9 bases, with 9 bases sitting between them. The V gene is TRBV6-6, the J gene TRBJ2-1; D is undetermined. This receptor was obtained from a girl aged 2-10 years with multiple sclerosis. The source material was blood. DNA of the CDR3: TGTGCCAGCAGTTACTCTGTCTCCGGTGAGCAGTTCTTC. This encodes CASSYSVSGEQFF.